Listed below are T cell receptor beta chains from one sample, sequenced in a study of Graves' ophthalmopathy and Graves' hyperthyroidism. TCRdb used MiXCR to reprocess the multiplex PCR reads, holding one entry per CDR3 protein. The sample holds roughly 400,000 distinct CDR3 sequences, about a sixth seen once. The sample taken for sequencing was peripheral blood. The receptors shown here come from an adult woman with stable Graves' hyperthyroidism. The CDR3 runs from the conserved cysteine through the conserved F or W. The order of the fields is V gene, J gene, clone size, D gene, CDR3 DNA, CDR3 protein. The D gene is left open where the match is weak. A row's size may be missing; if present it is once, few, many or a size class.

v_call: TRBV11-1; j_call: TRBJ2-2; clone_size: .; d_call: TRBD2; cdr3_nt: TGTGCCAGCAGCCCGACGACTAGCGGGATAGGGACCGGGGAGCTGTTTTTT; cdr3_aa: CASSPTTSGIGTGELFF
v_call: TRBV6-2/TRBV6-3; j_call: TRBJ2-7; clone_size: many; d_call: .; cdr3_nt: TGTGCCAGCAGCCCTACAATTCGGGAGCAGTACTTC; cdr3_aa: CASSPTIREQYF
v_call: TRBV6-1; j_call: TRBJ2-2; clone_size: many; d_call: .; cdr3_nt: TGTGCCAGCAGTCTAAATGTCGGCGGGGAGCTGTTTTTT; cdr3_aa: CASSLNVGGELFF
v_call: TRBV11-1; j_call: TRBJ2-1; clone_size: few; d_call: .; cdr3_nt: TGTGCCAGCAGCTCCAGGTCCCAGGGCGATGAGCAGTTCTTC; cdr3_aa: CASSSRSQGDEQFF
v_call: TRBV9; j_call: TRBJ2-2; clone_size: few; d_call: .; cdr3_nt: TGTGCCAGCAGCACCACCAGAGCGGGCCCCACCGGGGAGCTGTTTTTT; cdr3_aa: CASSTTRAGPTGELFF
v_call: TRBV20-1; j_call: TRBJ2-6; clone_size: many; d_call: TRBD1; cdr3_nt: TGCAGTGCTAGAGAAACAGGGGAGAGCTCTGGGGCCAACGTCCTGACTTTC; cdr3_aa: CSARETGESSGANVLTF
v_call: TRBV20-1; j_call: TRBJ2-2; clone_size: few; d_call: .; cdr3_nt: TGCAGTGCTAGAGAGTTGACCGGGGAGCTGTTTTTT; cdr3_aa: CSARELTGELFF
v_call: TRBV30; j_call: TRBJ2-7; clone_size: many; d_call: TRBD1; cdr3_nt: TGTGCCTGGAGTGTCGTGACAGGGGTCGAGCAGTACTTC; cdr3_aa: CAWSVVTGVEQYF
v_call: TRBV30; j_call: TRBJ2-5; clone_size: once; d_call: TRBD2; cdr3_nt: TGTGCCTGGAGCGGAGCGGGGGGGCAAGAGACCCAGTACTTC; cdr3_aa: CAWSGAGGQETQYF
v_call: TRBV7-3; j_call: TRBJ2-5; clone_size: many; d_call: .; cdr3_nt: TGTGCCAGCAGCTTAGTGGGCGGAACTCAAGAGACCCAGTACTTC; cdr3_aa: CASSLVGGTQETQYF
v_call: TRBV7-3; j_call: TRBJ2-6; clone_size: many; d_call: .; cdr3_nt: TGTGCCAGCAGTTCTCAGGGGAGTAGGTTTGGGGCCAACGTCCTGACTTTC; cdr3_aa: CASSSQGSRFGANVLTF
v_call: TRBV28; j_call: TRBJ1-2; clone_size: many; d_call: .; cdr3_nt: TGTGCCAGCAGTTTATTGCTCGACAGACGCTATGGCTACACCTTC; cdr3_aa: CASSLLLDRRYGYTF
v_call: TRBV5-1; j_call: TRBJ1-1; clone_size: many; d_call: TRBD1; cdr3_nt: TGCGCCAGTCTGCCAGGGACAGGCGGCACTGAAGCTTTCTTT; cdr3_aa: CASLPGTGGTEAFF
v_call: TRBV2; j_call: TRBJ1-5; clone_size: many; d_call: .; cdr3_nt: TGTGCCAGCAGTGGTAGACAGTATAATCAGCCCCAGCATTTT; cdr3_aa: CASSGRQYNQPQHF
v_call: TRBV7-3; j_call: TRBJ1-1; clone_size: .; d_call: .; cdr3_nt: TGTGCCAGCAGCTCACAGGGCCCCGACACTGAAGCTTTCTTT; cdr3_aa: CASSSQGPDTEAFF
v_call: TRBV11-2; j_call: TRBJ2-4; clone_size: many; d_call: .; cdr3_nt: TGTGCCAGCAGCTTAGGGGGATCCATTCAGTACTTC; cdr3_aa: CASSLGGSIQYF
v_call: TRBV20-1; j_call: TRBJ2-7; clone_size: many; d_call: .; cdr3_nt: TGCAGTGCTAGCATTGCCCTCGACGAGCAGTACTTC; cdr3_aa: CSASIALDEQYF
v_call: TRBV20-1; j_call: TRBJ1-1; clone_size: many; d_call: .; cdr3_nt: TGCAGTGCTAGACCTACGCTTTTTAGGCCAGGTGGGCCGAACACTGAAGCTTTCTTT; cdr3_aa: CSARPTLFRPGGPNTEAFF
v_call: TRBV6-5; j_call: TRBJ2-3; clone_size: .; d_call: .; cdr3_nt: TGTGCCAGCAGTCTACAGAGGACAGACGCACCGAGATATTCAGATACGCAGTATTTT; cdr3_aa: CASSLQRTDAPRYSDTQYF
v_call: TRBV6-2/TRBV6-3; j_call: TRBJ1-5; clone_size: .; d_call: .; cdr3_nt: TGTGCCAGCAGTTACGTCGAGGCGGGGTGGCAGCCCCAGCATTTT; cdr3_aa: CASSYVEAGWQPQHF
v_call: TRBV4-1; j_call: TRBJ1-5; clone_size: few; d_call: .; cdr3_nt: TGCGCCAGCAGCGGGGACTATTATAGCAATCAGCCCCAGCATTTT; cdr3_aa: CASSGDYYSNQPQHF
v_call: TRBV28; j_call: TRBJ2-7; clone_size: .; d_call: .; cdr3_nt: TGTGCCAGCAGTCCCCGAGCGGGTTGGATGTACGAGCAGTACTTC; cdr3_aa: CASSPRAGWMYEQYF
v_call: TRBV10-3; j_call: TRBJ1-1; clone_size: many; d_call: .; cdr3_nt: TGTGCCATCAGTGAGTTTGGGGGCGTGAACACTGAAGCTTTCTTT; cdr3_aa: CAISEFGGVNTEAFF
v_call: TRBV4-2; j_call: TRBJ2-7; clone_size: many; d_call: .; cdr3_nt: TGTGCCAGCAGCCAAGCGTTTAGGGACCGCGCGGGTCGCGAGCAGTACTTC; cdr3_aa: CASSQAFRDRAGREQYF
v_call: TRBV5-1; j_call: TRBJ2-5; clone_size: .; d_call: .; cdr3_nt: TGCGCCAGCAGTCCGGGGGCGGTCCAAGAGACCCAGTACTTC; cdr3_aa: CASSPGAVQETQYF
v_call: TRBV29-1; j_call: TRBJ1-2; clone_size: many; d_call: .; cdr3_nt: TGCAGCGTTGAGTCAGGGTGGGGTGGTGGCTACACCTTC; cdr3_aa: CSVESGWGGGYTF
v_call: TRBV20-1; j_call: TRBJ2-2; clone_size: many; d_call: .; cdr3_nt: TGCAGTGCTAGAGATCTTGGACTGTTCACCGGGGAGCTGTTTTTT; cdr3_aa: CSARDLGLFTGELFF
v_call: TRBV9; j_call: TRBJ2-7; clone_size: many; d_call: TRBD2; cdr3_nt: TGTGCCAGCAGCACGGGTGGTAGCGGGAGCGAGCAGTACTTC; cdr3_aa: CASSTGGSGSEQYF
v_call: TRBV20-1; j_call: TRBJ2-7; clone_size: many; d_call: .; cdr3_nt: TGCAGTGCCCAACGCGGATTCTCCTACGAGCAGTACTTC; cdr3_aa: CSAQRGFSYEQYF
v_call: TRBV28; j_call: TRBJ1-5; clone_size: many; d_call: TRBD1; cdr3_nt: TGTGCCAGCAGTTTAGGGGACAGGAACAATCAGCCCCAGCATTTT; cdr3_aa: CASSLGDRNNQPQHF
v_call: TRBV18; j_call: TRBJ1-2; clone_size: .; d_call: TRBD1; cdr3_nt: TGTGCCAGCTCACCGGACAGGGGCTCCGCGGAAGGCTACACCTTC; cdr3_aa: CASSPDRGSAEGYTF
v_call: TRBV5-1; j_call: TRBJ1-1; clone_size: many; d_call: .; cdr3_nt: TGCGCCAGCAGCTTCAGGGGACCCGGGAACACTGAAGCTTTCTTT; cdr3_aa: CASSFRGPGNTEAFF
v_call: TRBV6-1; j_call: TRBJ1-3; clone_size: many; d_call: .; cdr3_nt: TGTGCCAGCAGTGTATTCGCCGGGACATTCGAAGGAAACACCATATATTTT; cdr3_aa: CASSVFAGTFEGNTIYF
v_call: TRBV28; j_call: TRBJ2-7; clone_size: .; d_call: .; cdr3_nt: TGTGCCAGCAGTTCACCGGGGACGGCCGAGCAGTACTTC; cdr3_aa: CASSSPGTAEQYF
v_call: TRBV29-1; j_call: TRBJ1-5; clone_size: few; d_call: .; cdr3_nt: TGCAGCGTTGAATTAGCGGGTTATAGCAATCAGCCCCAGCATTTT; cdr3_aa: CSVELAGYSNQPQHF
v_call: TRBV5-1; j_call: TRBJ1-1; clone_size: .; d_call: TRBD1; cdr3_nt: TGCGCCAGCAGCTTGGCCCCGACAGGGGTGAACACTGAAGCTTTCTTT; cdr3_aa: CASSLAPTGVNTEAFF
v_call: TRBV12-3/TRBV12-4; j_call: TRBJ2-2; clone_size: .; d_call: TRBD2; cdr3_nt: TGTGCCAGTAGGAGCGGGGGGCTTAACACCGGGGAGCTGTTTTTT; cdr3_aa: CASRSGGLNTGELFF
v_call: TRBV4-1; j_call: TRBJ1-2; clone_size: .; d_call: .; cdr3_nt: TGCGCCAGCAGCCAAGTAGAGGCAGGCTTTTTCTATGGCTACACCTTC; cdr3_aa: CASSQVEAGFFYGYTF
v_call: TRBV24-1; j_call: TRBJ1-2; clone_size: many; d_call: .; cdr3_nt: TGTGCCACCAGTGATTTGCCAGGCCTGGGGGGCTACACCTTC; cdr3_aa: CATSDLPGLGGYTF
v_call: TRBV28; j_call: TRBJ2-4; clone_size: many; d_call: .; cdr3_nt: TGTGCCAGCACGGATTCAAACCTAGCCAAAAACATTCAGTACTTC; cdr3_aa: CASTDSNLAKNIQYF